Listed below are T cell receptor beta chains from one sample, sequenced in a study of beta chain features in type 1 diabetes. The repertoire was sequenced with immunoSEQ multiplex PCR; TCRdb's copy has only in-frame clones and lacks some. The repertoire holds 970,000 or so clones, with roughly a sixth as singletons. The sequencing input was naive CD4+ T cells from blood. The source of these receptors is a woman aged 18-29 years in good health. Each CDR3 is given with its conserved first and last residue. D genes are given only for firm matches. Clone sizes are given selectively: once, few, many, or a class where the clone is expanded.

size	V	D	J	CDR3	DNA
NA	TRBV2	NA	TRBJ2-7	CAGRKDMGYEQYF	TGTGCCGGACGAAAAGACATGGGCTACGAGCAGTACTTC
NA	TRBV9	TRBD1	TRBJ1-2	CASSVGGQAANYGYTF	TGTGCCAGCAGCGTAGGTGGACAGGCCGCTAACTATGGCTACACCTTC
NA	TRBV7-9	NA	TRBJ2-2	CASSFGGQGAGELFF	TGTGCCAGCAGCTTCGGAGGGCAGGGGGCCGGGGAGCTGTTTTTT
NA	TRBV4-1	NA	TRBJ1-2	CASSQDPGWGAYGYTF	TGCGCCAGCAGCCAAGATCCCGGGTGGGGCGCCTATGGCTACACCTTC
NA	TRBV7-3	TRBD2	TRBJ2-7	CASSLQASGYEQYF	TGTGCCAGCAGCCTCCAGGCTAGCGGCTACGAGCAGTACTTC
NA	TRBV15	NA	TRBJ1-1	CATSRVATEAFF	TGTGCCACCAGCAGAGTCGCCACTGAAGCTTTCTTT
NA	TRBV18	NA	TRBJ2-3	CASSPASPSSTDTQYF	TGTGCCAGCTCACCGGCCAGTCCATCTAGCACAGATACGCAGTATTTT
few	TRBV4-2	NA	TRBJ1-5	CASSLRVGNQPQHF	TGTGCCAGCAGCCTAAGGGTGGGCAATCAGCCCCAGCATTTT
few	TRBV10-3	TRBD1	TRBJ1-4	CAISPGQTNEKLFF	TGTGCCATCAGTCCGGGACAGACTAATGAAAAACTGTTTTTT
few	TRBV7-8	TRBD2	TRBJ2-5	CASSAGPGLQETQYF	TGTGCCAGCAGCGCGGGACCGGGACTACAAGAGACCCAGTACTTC
NA	TRBV5-1	NA	TRBJ1-1	CASSLGSGEAFF	TGCGCCAGCAGCTTGGGTTCAGGGGAGGCTTTCTTT
NA	TRBV7-2	NA	TRBJ2-3	CASSSQGPEDTQYF	TGTGCCAGCAGCTCTCAGGGCCCGGAGGATACGCAGTATTTT
NA	TRBV7-2	NA	TRBJ1-3	CASSQIPWDAYSGNTIYF	TGTGCCAGCAGCCAAATCCCCTGGGACGCATACTCTGGAAACACCATATATTTT
NA	TRBV29-1	NA	TRBJ2-7	CSVSPYAGLENEQYF	TGCAGCGTTTCTCCCTACGCGGGTTTGGAAAACGAGCAGTACTTC
few	TRBV18	NA	TRBJ1-5	CASSPGGPSNQPQHF	TGTGCCAGCTCACCAGGGGGACCTAGCAATCAGCCCCAGCATTTT
few	TRBV25-1	NA	TRBJ2-2	CASSGWTDTGELFF	TGTGCCAGCAGTGGATGGACAGACACCGGGGAGCTGTTTTTT
NA	TRBV2	TRBD2	TRBJ2-7	CASSGDYFEQYF	TGTGCCAGCAGTGGGGACTACTTCGAGCAGTACTTC
few	TRBV7-9	TRBD1	TRBJ2-5	CASSFRDRYQETQYF	TGTGCCAGCAGCTTCCGGGACAGGTACCAAGAGACCCAGTACTTC
NA	TRBV19	NA	TRBJ2-1	CASSIGGEQFF	TGTGCCAGTAGTATTGGCGGTGAGCAGTTCTTC
NA	TRBV25-1	TRBD2	TRBJ2-7	CASSLGGGREQYF	TGTGCCAGCAGTCTGGGGGGAGGGCGCGAGCAGTACTTC
NA	TRBV7-2	TRBD2	TRBJ2-2	CASSLPGLADNTGELFF	TGTGCCAGCAGCCTTCCCGGACTAGCGGATAACACCGGGGAGCTGTTTTTT
NA	TRBV2	NA	TRBJ2-5	CASSELGSGVGETQYF	TGTGCCAGCAGTGAATTGGGGTCAGGGGTCGGAGAGACCCAGTACTTC
NA	TRBV7-2	TRBD1	TRBJ1-5	CASSLGDSTNQPQHF	TGTGCCAGCAGCTTAGGGGACAGTACCAATCAGCCCCAGCATTTT
few	TRBV28	NA	TRBJ2-1	CASSFGLGYEQFF	TGTGCCAGCAGTTTCGGCCTCGGCTATGAGCAGTTCTTC
NA	TRBV28	TRBD1	TRBJ2-1	CASSPLQGAGINEQFF	TGTGCCAGCAGTCCGCTACAGGGGGCGGGCATCAATGAGCAGTTCTTC
NA	TRBV6-5	NA	TRBJ2-1	CASSSPSSYNEQFF	TGTGCCAGCAGTTCACCGAGCTCCTACAATGAGCAGTTCTTC
NA	TRBV5-1	NA	TRBJ2-1	CASSLVFNEQFF	TGCGCCAGCAGCTTGGTGTTTAATGAGCAGTTCTTC
many	TRBV14	NA	TRBJ2-1	CASSRLAIMGDEQFF	TGTGCCAGCAGCCGGCTAGCGATCATGGGGGATGAGCAGTTCTTC
NA	TRBV6-6	NA	TRBJ1-5	CASSYFRQGNQPQHF	TGTGCCAGCAGTTACTTCCGACAGGGCAATCAGCCCCAGCATTTT
NA	TRBV12-2	NA	TRBJ1-2	CAGGGDGYTF	TGTGCAGGAGGAGGGGATGGCTACACCTTC
few	TRBV2	TRBD1	TRBJ1-2	CASSEGPRGGGYTF	TGTGCCAGCAGTGAAGGGCCCAGGGGGGGCGGCTACACCTTC
few	TRBV19	NA	TRBJ2-7	CASSIAGMSSYEQYF	TGTGCCAGTAGTATAGCCGGCATGAGCTCCTACGAGCAGTACTTC
few	TRBV29-1	NA	TRBJ2-5	CSVGGVETQYF	TGCAGCGTTGGGGGGGTTGAGACCCAGTACTTC
NA	TRBV7-2	NA	TRBJ2-4	CASTRESTKNIQYF	TGTGCCAGCACTCGGGAGTCGACCAAAAACATTCAGTACTTC
few	TRBV9	NA	TRBJ2-3	CASSVRTTADTQYF	TGTGCCAGCAGCGTCCGAACCACGGCAGATACGCAGTATTTT
NA	TRBV4-3	NA	TRBJ2-4	CASSQDFFRSVKNIQYF	TGCGCCAGCAGCCAAGATTTTTTCAGGTCCGTCAAAAACATTCAGTACTTC
NA	TRBV29-1	TRBD2	TRBJ2-1	CSVKRGQGYNEQFF	TGCAGCGTAAAGCGGGGGCAGGGGTACAATGAGCAGTTCTTC
NA	TRBV28	NA	TRBJ1-2	CASSSRREGTSNYGYTF	TGTGCCAGCAGTTCGCGTAGGGAGGGCACCTCTAACTATGGCTACACCTTC
NA	TRBV5-4	TRBD2	TRBJ2-4	CASSSGTRGNIQYF	TGTGCCAGCAGCTCGGGGACTAGGGGGAACATTCAGTACTTC
few	TRBV7-2	NA	TRBJ1-2	CASSTGSGYGYTF	TGTGCCAGCAGCACAGGGAGCGGGTATGGCTACACCTTC
NA	TRBV4-1	NA	TRBJ2-2	CASSQVEFRASGAGELFF	TGCGCCAGCAGCCAAGTTGAATTCAGGGCCTCGGGGGCCGGGGAGCTGTTTTTT
few	TRBV19	NA	TRBJ1-5	CASTIGWKAGNQPQHF	TGTGCCAGTACTATCGGTTGGAAGGCGGGGAATCAGCCCCAGCATTTT
NA	TRBV18	TRBD1	TRBJ2-7	CASSPPISGQGYEQYF	TGTGCCAGCTCACCACCGATTTCGGGACAGGGCTACGAGCAGTACTTC
NA	TRBV19	NA	TRBJ1-2	CASSINGAGSYGYTF	TGTGCCAGTAGTATAAACGGCGCGGGGAGCTATGGCTACACCTTC
few	TRBV7-9	NA	TRBJ2-5	CASSSSGGGETQYF	TGTGCCAGCAGCTCCTCCGGGGGTGGGGAGACCCAGTACTTC
NA	TRBV2	NA	TRBJ1-3	CASSGGGWTENTIYF	TGTGCCAGCAGTGGAGGAGGCTGGACGGAGAACACCATATATTTT
few	TRBV28	TRBD2	TRBJ2-7	CASRIGSGRTPYF	TGTGCCAGCAGGATCGGTAGCGGGAGAACTCCGTACTTC
few	TRBV28	NA	TRBJ2-2	CASSRGGGTGELFF	TGTGCCAGCAGCCGCGGAGGGGGGACCGGGGAGCTGTTTTTT
NA	TRBV7-9	NA	TRBJ2-2	CASSSKTGELFF	TGTGCCAGCAGCTCCAAAACCGGGGAGCTGTTTTTT
few	TRBV18	TRBD1	TRBJ2-3	CASSAILSRDRGADTQYF	TGTGCCAGCTCAGCCATCCTCTCCCGGGACAGGGGCGCAGATACGCAGTATTTT
NA	TRBV7-2	TRBD2	TRBJ2-5	CASSPMTSGGGLAQYF	TGTGCCAGCAGCCCGATGACTAGCGGAGGGGGCTTGGCCCAGTACTTC